This TCR beta chain was recovered during a study of T cell repertoires in cytomegalovirus infection. MiXCR, applied by TCRdb to the reads, yields one record per CDR3 protein. The data hold 650,000 to 900,000 distinct CDR3 sequences, with about 31% observed a single time. Concerning this clonotype itself: What it binds is not known.

CDR1 is SGHTS and CDR2 is YDEGEE in the germline V gene. This CDR3 is 13 amino acids long. Deletions cut 2 bases from V and 5 bases from J, with 10 bases between. The V and J genes are TRBV5-8 and TRBJ1-1; D gene unclear. The sample in question was cultured CD8+ T cells from PBMCs, obtained from culture after CMV antigen stimulation. This TCR derives from a human donor in good health (CMV status not recorded). Some clones in this sample may be carry-over from other donors' samples. The CDR3: CASSFNAITEAFF. CDR3 nucleotides: TGTGCCAGCAGCTTTAATGCGATAACTGAAGCTTTCTTT.